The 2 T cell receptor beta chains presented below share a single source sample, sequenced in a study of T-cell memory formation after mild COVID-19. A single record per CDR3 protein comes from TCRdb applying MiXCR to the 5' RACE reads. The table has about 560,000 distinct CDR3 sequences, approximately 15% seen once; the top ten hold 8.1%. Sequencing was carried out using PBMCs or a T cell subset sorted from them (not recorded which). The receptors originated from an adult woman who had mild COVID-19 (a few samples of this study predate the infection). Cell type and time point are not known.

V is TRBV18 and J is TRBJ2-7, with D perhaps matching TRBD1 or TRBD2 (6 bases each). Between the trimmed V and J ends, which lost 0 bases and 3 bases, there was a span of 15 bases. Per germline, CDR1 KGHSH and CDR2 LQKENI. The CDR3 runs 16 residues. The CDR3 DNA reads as TGTGCCAGCTCACCACCGATGGAGGGGGAATACTACGAGCAGTACTTC. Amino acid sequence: CASSPPMEGEYYEQYF.

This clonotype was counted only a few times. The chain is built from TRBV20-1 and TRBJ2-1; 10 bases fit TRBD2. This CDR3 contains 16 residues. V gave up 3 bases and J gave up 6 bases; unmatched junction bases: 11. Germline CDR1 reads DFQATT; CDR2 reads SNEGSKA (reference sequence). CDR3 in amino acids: CSARPAGGPVINEQFF. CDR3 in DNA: TGCAGTGCTAGGCCAGCGGGAGGGCCAGTCATCAATGAGCAGTTCTTC.